The 8 T cell receptor beta chains in this list originate from one sample, sequenced in a study of PD-1 blockade in classical Hodgkin lymphoma. The sample's time point: cycle 4 day 1 (C4D1), after more than five weeks of nivolumab. All patients relapsed after autologous stem cell transplantation, and brentuximab vedotin exposure varied. Libraries were prepared by immunoSEQ multiplex PCR; TCRdb keeps only in-frame clonotypes and omits some of them. The data hold 100,000 to 120,000 clones, with approximately 89% observed a single time. The sample in question was peripheral blood mononuclear cells (PBMCs), obtained before the fourth cycle of nivolumab. These receptors were collected from a human donor with classical Hodgkin lymphoma.

CDR3 DNA: TGTGCCAGCACCTTTCGAGAGTGGGGGAGGGCCGGGACAGATACGCAGTATTTT. Residues: CASTFREWGRAGTDTQYF. The gene calls are TRBV28 and TRBJ2-3, with 7 bases fitting TRBD2. The V segment lost 7 bases and the J segment 3 bases; nucleotides outside the gene matches: 19. Germline V gene lookup returns CDR1 MDHEN and CDR2 SYDVKM. This CDR3 has 18 amino acids. The whole variable domain, filled in from reference TRBV28 and TRBJ2-3, reads DVKVTQSSRYLVKRTGEKVFLECVQDMDHENMFWYRQDPGLGLRLIYFSYDVKMKEKGDIPEGYSVSREKKERFSLILESASTNQTSMYLCASTFREWGRAGTDTQYFGPGTRLTVL.

The rearrangement joins TRBV2 to TRBJ1-4; 9 bases are a match to TRBD1. CDR1 SNHLY and CDR2 FYNNEI come from the germline V gene. The V gene end was trimmed by 4 bases and the J gene end by 5 bases; junction bases not matched to a gene: 14. The CDR3 length is 18 residues. The CDR3 nucleotides read TGTGCCAGCAGTGCTTACCCGGGACAGGGTCACCGGAATGAAAAACTGTTTTTT. It codes for CASSAYPGQGHRNEKLFF.

The chain is built from TRBV10-2 and TRBJ1-4; 7 bases are a match to TRBD1. After removal of 3 bases from V and 2 bases from J, the junction contained 6 bases not matched to a gene. The CDR3 sequence is 16 residues long. Looked up from germline, CDR1 is WSHSY and CDR2 is SAAADI. The CDR3 reads CASSDLTQGTNEKLFF. In DNA, the CDR3 is TGCGCCAGCAGTGACCTAACACAGGGGACTAATGAAAAACTGTTTTTT.

This clone was observed a single time. The chain combines TRBV30 with TRBJ2-5; 7 positions match TRBD1. V lost 0 bases, J lost 5 bases, and 3 bases stayed unmatched. In germline, CDR1 is GTSNPN, CDR2 SVGIG (reference sequence). This CDR3 has 13 residues. The CDR3 DNA is TGTGCCTGGAGTGTGAGGGGGCGGGAGACCCAGTACTTC. This gives the protein CAWSVRGRETQYF. Full variable domain (outside the CDR3, taken from reference TRBV30 and TRBJ2-5): SQTIHQWPATLVQPVGSPLSLECTVEGTSNPNLYWYRQAAGRGLQLLFYSVGIGQISSEVPQNLSASRPQDRQFILSSKKLLLSDSGFYLCAWSVRGRETQYFGPGTRLLVL.

The chain couples TRBV7-9 to TRBJ1-1; D gene uncertain. The V end lost 1 base, the J end lost 1 base, and 4 bases lay between the germline ends. CDR3 length equals 13 residues. Germline V lookup: CDR1 SEHNR, CDR2 FQNEAQ (reference sequence). CDR3 nucleotide sequence: TGTGCCAGCAGCTTAGTCGAGAACACTGAAGCTTTCTTT. Its translation is CASSLVENTEAFF.

The chain employs TRBV10-1 and TRBJ1-1, with no clear D. Germline lookup yields CDR1 WNHNN and CDR2 SYGVQD (reference sequence). CDR3 size: 14 residues. V gave up 3 bases and J gave up 9 bases, with 17 bases separating them. The CDR3 protein is CASSDSTRGGKAFF. CDR3 coding DNA: TGCGCCAGCAGTGATTCTACCCGGGGAGGAAAAGCTTTCTTT.

The J gene is TRBJ2-1, the V gene TRBV6-4; the match to TRBD2 covers 12 bases. CDR1 and CDR2 from the germline V gene are MRHNA and SNTAGT. J lost 2 bases, V lost 0 bases, and 5 bases had no gene match. CDR3 length: 18 amino acids. The chain's CDR3 is CASSDSMTSGSPYNEQFF. In DNA, the CDR3 is TGTGCCAGCAGTGACTCTATGACTAGCGGGAGCCCCTACAATGAGCAGTTCTTC.

The J gene is TRBJ2-4, the V gene TRBV28, with 7 bases identical to TRBD2. Germline loops: CDR1 MDHEN, CDR2 SYDVKM. Trimming removed 5 bases from V and 7 bases from J; junction bases left unmatched: 11. CDR3 length: 15 residues. CDR3 nucleotide sequence: TGTGCCAGCAGTAAGCAGGGAGGGTTTCGGAACATTCAGTACTTC. Amino acids: CASSKQGGFRNIQYF.